This TCR beta chain was captured by sequencing in a study of blood T cell repertoires in COVID-19. The wider study: The samples span acute and convalescent COVID-19 from the United States, Italy and Spain. T cells, B-cell-depleted T cells, or PBMCs provided the cDNA or gDNA that served as material.

Enrolled during active infection, Seattle patients were then followed longitudinally. This table comes from immunoSEQ multiplex PCR, and its TCRdb copy is limited to in-frame clones, with some not included. The profile shows approximately 250,000 clones, approximately 86% of them singletons. Concerning this clone itself: At one end, the junction sequence differs from germline, possibly due to a read error.

The source is an older woman with COVID-19, enrolled during active disease. Sequenced sample: peripheral blood.

Here the CDR3 DNA reads TGTGCCAGCTCACCACAGCGGCTAGCGGGCTCCTACAATGGGCAGTTCTTC. This encodes CASSPQRLAGSYNGQFF. This chain connects TRBV18 to TRBJ2-1; 8 bases align to TRBD2. CDR1 is KGHSH and CDR2 is LQKENI in the germline V gene. This CDR3 has 17 amino acids.